This TCR beta chain was captured by sequencing in a study of regulatory and conventional T cells in RAG deficiency. As to this clone: What it binds is unknown.

The CDR3 consists of 12 residues. The J segment lost 5 bases and the V segment lost 6 bases, leaving 5 bases of the junction unmatched. Germline V gives CDR1 SQVTM, CDR2 ANQGSEA. Study results and limitations: Omenn patients showed >90% Treg-Tconv overlap and shorter CDR3 lengths. Compared with controls, unique Treg TCR beta sequences dropped around 92-fold in Omenn syndrome and CID/AS.

Some clones are missing from TCRdb's copy, which holds only in-frame ones; the method was immunoSEQ multiplex PCR. The table records tens of thousands of clones, about 91% of them present only once. The data also belong to a second study, concerning regulatory T cells. That source notes: The PCR used 52 TRBV and 13 TRBJ primers.

The rearrangement links TRBV29-1 to TRBJ1-2; 8 bases are a match to TRBD1. The sequence came from a human donor in good health. Sequenced material: CD8+ T cells sorted from blood. CDR3 nucleotides: TGCAGCGTCGGCAGGACAGGGTATGGCTACACCTTC. It is translated as CSVGRTGYGYTF.